This T cell receptor (beta chain) originates from a study of Ad26.COV2.S vaccination and SARS-CoV-2 variants. The treatment denotes: some 19 received Ad26.COV2.S at low or high dose, single or two shots; about 5 received placebo; per-sample allocation not given. Samples analyzed were those drawn on day 63 after the first vaccine or placebo injection. Aged 18-55 years, donor was enrolled in Boston in about 2020. The repertoire was sequenced with immunoSEQ multiplex PCR; TCRdb's copy has only in-frame clones and lacks some. The sample shows 320,000 or so clones, approximately 87% of them seen only once. Germline lookup yields CDR1 SQVTM and CDR2 ANQGSEA. With 1 base removed from V and 0 bases from J, the gap between germline ends came to 7 bases. The CDR3 loop spans 14 amino acids. Study-level findings and limits: It is possible that the TCR breadth and depth analyses underestimated the total T cell responses.

Points on this clone: Its antigen is not known.

The V and J genes are TRBV29-1 and TRBJ1-3, with D possibly being TRBD1 (5 bases). Here the sequenced sample was peripheral blood, taken in a trial of Ad26.COV2.S vaccine versus placebo. This sequence originates from a person aged 18-65 years who received the Ad26.COV2.S COVID-19 vaccine or a placebo. The chain's CDR3 is CSVEGQSSGNTIYF. The CDR3 region has the DNA TGCAGCGTTGAAGGACAGAGCTCTGGAAACACCATATATTTT.